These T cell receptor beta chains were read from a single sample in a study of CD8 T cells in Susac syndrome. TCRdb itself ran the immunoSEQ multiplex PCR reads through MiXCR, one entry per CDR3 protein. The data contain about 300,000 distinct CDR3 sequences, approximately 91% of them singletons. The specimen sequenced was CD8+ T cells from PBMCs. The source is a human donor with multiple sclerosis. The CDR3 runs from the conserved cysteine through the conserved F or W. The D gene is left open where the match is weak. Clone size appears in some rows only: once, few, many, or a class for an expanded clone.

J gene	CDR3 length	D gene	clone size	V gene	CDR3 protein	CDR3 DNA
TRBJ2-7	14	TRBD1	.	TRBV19	CASATGLRSYEQYF	TGTGCCAGTGCGACAGGGCTTCGGTCCTACGAGCAGTACTTC
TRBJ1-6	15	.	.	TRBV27	CASSILSGINSPLHF	TGTGCCAGCAGTATACTATCCGGGATTAATTCACCCCTCCACTTT
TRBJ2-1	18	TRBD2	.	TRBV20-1	CSARDWGLAGISYNEQFF	TGCAGTGCTAGAGATTGGGGACTAGCGGGAATCTCCTACAATGAGCAGTTCTTC
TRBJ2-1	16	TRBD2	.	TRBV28	CASSLLGGSSYNEQFF	TGTGCCAGCAGTTTATTGGGCGGGAGCTCCTACAATGAGCAGTTCTTC
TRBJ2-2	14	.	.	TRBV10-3	CAISPGPFTGELFF	TGTGCCATCAGTCCGGGACCCTTCACCGGGGAGCTGTTTTTT
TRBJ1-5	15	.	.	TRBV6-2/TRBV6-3	CASSNYRDYNQPQHF	TGTGCCAGCAGTAACTACAGGGATTACAATCAGCCCCAGCATTTT
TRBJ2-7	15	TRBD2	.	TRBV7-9	CASTPEGLADYEQYF	TGTGCCAGCACCCCCGAGGGACTAGCGGACTACGAGCAGTACTTC
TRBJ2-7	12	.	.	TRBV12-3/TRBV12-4	CASSRLSYEQYF	TGTGCCAGCAGTCGCCTTTCCTACGAGCAGTACTTC
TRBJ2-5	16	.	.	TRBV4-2	CASSQGRGPLRETQYF	TGTGCCAGCAGCCAAGGCCGGGGCCCGCTAAGAGAGACCCAGTACTTC
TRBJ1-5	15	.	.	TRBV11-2	CASSLEVGSNQPQHF	TGTGCCAGCAGCTTAGAGGTCGGCAGCAATCAGCCCCAGCATTTT
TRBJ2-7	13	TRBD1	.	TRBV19	CASTLGQGYEQYF	TGTGCCAGTACTCTCGGACAGGGCTACGAGCAGTACTTC
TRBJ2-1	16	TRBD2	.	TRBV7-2	CASSIIPSGGIYEQFF	TGTGCCAGCAGCATAATCCCTAGCGGGGGGATTTATGAGCAGTTCTTC
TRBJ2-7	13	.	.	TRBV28	CASSRGGPYEQYF	TGTGCCAGCAGTAGGGGGGGACCTTACGAGCAGTACTTC
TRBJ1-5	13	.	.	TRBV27	CASRLSSNQPQHF	TGTGCCAGTCGTCTCAGTAGCAATCAGCCCCAGCATTTT
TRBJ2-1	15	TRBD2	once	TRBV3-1	CASSHPGTKSVEQFF	TGTGCCAGCAGCCACCCCGGGACTAAGAGTGTTGAGCAGTTCTTC
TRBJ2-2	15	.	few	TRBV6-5	CASSYSVGNTGELFF	TGTGCCAGCAGTTACTCTGTGGGAAACACCGGGGAGCTGTTTTTT
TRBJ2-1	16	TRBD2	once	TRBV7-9	CASSFQTSGPLGEQFF	TGTGCCAGCAGCTTCCAGACTAGCGGGCCCCTCGGGGAGCAGTTCTTC
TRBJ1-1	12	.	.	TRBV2	CASGWGYTEAFF	TGTGCCAGCGGGTGGGGATACACTGAAGCTTTCTTT
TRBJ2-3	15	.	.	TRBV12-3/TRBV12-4	CASSLPMGGSDTQYF	TGTGCCAGCAGTCTCCCCATGGGGGGTTCAGATACGCAGTATTTT
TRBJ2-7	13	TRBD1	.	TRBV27	CASSLDRGDEQYF	TGTGCCAGCAGTTTGGACAGGGGGGACGAGCAGTACTTC
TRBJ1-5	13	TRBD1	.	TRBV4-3	CASSRGQGQPQHF	TGCGCCAGCAGCCGCGGACAGGGCCAGCCCCAGCATTTT
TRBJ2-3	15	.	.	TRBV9	CASSVYGGVTDTQYF	TGTGCCAGCAGCGTCTACGGCGGAGTCACAGATACGCAGTATTTT
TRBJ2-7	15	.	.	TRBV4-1	CASSQPGVFSYEQYF	TGCGCCAGCAGCCAGCCGGGCGTGTTCTCCTACGAGCAGTACTTC
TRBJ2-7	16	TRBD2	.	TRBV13	CASSSTGTSWSYEQYF	TGTGCCAGCAGCTCAACCGGGACTAGTTGGTCCTACGAGCAGTACTTC
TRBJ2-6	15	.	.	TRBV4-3	CASSQAGLGANVLTF	TGCGCCAGCAGCCAAGCAGGGTTGGGGGCCAACGTCCTGACTTTC
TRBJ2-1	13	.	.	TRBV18	CASSDTSFNEQFF	TGTGCCAGCTCAGACACTAGTTTTAATGAGCAGTTCTTC
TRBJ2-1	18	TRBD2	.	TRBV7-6	CASSLVHSGGVSYNEQFF	TGTGCCAGCAGCTTAGTTCACAGCGGGGGTGTCTCCTACAATGAGCAGTTCTTC
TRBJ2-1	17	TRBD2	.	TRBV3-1	CASSQDMGLAGGDEQFF	TGTGCCAGCAGCCAAGATATGGGGCTAGCGGGAGGGGATGAGCAGTTCTTC
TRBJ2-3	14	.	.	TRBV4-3	CASSQDQNTDTQYF	TGCGCCAGCAGCCAAGACCAGAACACAGATACGCAGTATTTT
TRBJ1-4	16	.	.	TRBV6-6	CASSQTPTGLSEKLFF	TGTGCCAGCAGCCAAACACCCACAGGGTTAAGTGAAAAACTGTTTTTT
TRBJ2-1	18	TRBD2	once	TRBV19	CASSPGTSGAFTYNEQFF	TGTGCCAGTAGTCCCGGGACTAGCGGGGCGTTTACTTACAATGAGCAGTTCTTC
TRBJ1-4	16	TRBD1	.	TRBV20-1	CSARDGDRPTNEKLFF	TGCAGTGCTAGAGATGGGGACAGACCAACTAATGAAAAACTGTTTTTT
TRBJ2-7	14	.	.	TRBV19	CASNPAGSSYEQYF	TGTGCCAGTAATCCGGCGGGATCCTCCTACGAGCAGTACTTC
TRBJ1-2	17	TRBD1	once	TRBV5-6	CASSLLGQGLGIYGYTF	TGTGCCAGCAGCTTGCTGGGACAGGGGCTTGGGATCTATGGCTACACCTTC
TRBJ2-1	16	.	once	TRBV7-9	CASSSIVGLRPDEQFF	TGTGCCAGCAGCTCTATCGTGGGCCTTAGACCAGATGAGCAGTTCTTC
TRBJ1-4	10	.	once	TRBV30	CAWGPRPLFF	TGTGCCTGGGGCCCGAGGCCTCTGTTTTTT
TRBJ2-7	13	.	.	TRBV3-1	CASSQESAYEQYF	TGTGCCAGCAGCCAAGAGTCAGCCTACGAGCAGTACTTC
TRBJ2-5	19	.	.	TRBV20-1	CSARTGYHDPRAIQETQYF	TGCAGTGCTAGAACAGGCTATCATGACCCCAGGGCAATACAAGAGACCCAGTACTTC
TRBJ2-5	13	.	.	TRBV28	CASTQGTQETQYF	TGTGCCAGCACGCAGGGGACGCAAGAGACCCAGTACTTC
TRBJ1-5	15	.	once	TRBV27	CASSSPTIPGQPQHF	TGTGCCAGCAGTTCTCCGACTATTCCGGGTCAGCCCCAGCATTTT
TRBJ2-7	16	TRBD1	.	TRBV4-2	CASSQEGQGVSYEQYF	TGTGCCAGCAGCCAAGAAGGGCAGGGGGTATCGTACGAGCAGTACTTC
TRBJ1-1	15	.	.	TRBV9	CASSVGGDSNTEAFF	TGTGCCAGCAGCGTAGGAGGGGACTCGAACACTGAAGCTTTCTTT
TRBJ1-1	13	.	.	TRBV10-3	CAIKGGTNTEAFF	TGTGCCATCAAGGGAGGGACGAACACTGAAGCTTTCTTT
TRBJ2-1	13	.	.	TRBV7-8	CASSLAVGSEQFF	TGTGCCAGCAGCTTAGCGGTGGGTAGTGAGCAGTTCTTC
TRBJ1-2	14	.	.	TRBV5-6	CASSQGGEIYGYTF	TGTGCCAGCAGCCAGGGCGGGGAGATCTATGGCTACACCTTC
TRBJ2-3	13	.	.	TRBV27	CASSLGGQDTQYF	TGTGCCAGCAGTTTAGGAGGCCAGGATACGCAGTATTTT
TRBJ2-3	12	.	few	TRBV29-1	CSVEDLGDTQYF	TGCAGCGTTGAGGATCTGGGGGATACGCAGTATTTT
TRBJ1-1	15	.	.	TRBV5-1	CASSLMAGRGTEAFF	TGCGCCAGCAGCTTGATGGCAGGGAGAGGCACTGAAGCTTTCTTT
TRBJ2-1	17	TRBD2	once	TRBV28	CASSFSLAGVGYNEQFF	TGTGCCAGCAGTTTCTCTCTAGCGGGAGTAGGCTACAATGAGCAGTTCTTC
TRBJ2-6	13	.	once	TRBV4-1	CASRNRDKDVLTF	TGCGCCAGCAGGAACCGGGACAAGGACGTCCTGACTTTC
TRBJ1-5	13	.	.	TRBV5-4	CASSSGLGQPQHF	TGTGCCAGCAGCTCGGGGTTGGGCCAGCCCCAGCATTTT
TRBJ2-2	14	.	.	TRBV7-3	CASRGTPNTGELFF	TGTGCCAGCAGAGGCACCCCGAACACCGGGGAGCTGTTTTTT
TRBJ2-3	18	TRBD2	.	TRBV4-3	CASSQEFPREDPLDTQYF	TGCGCCAGCAGCCAAGAATTCCCGCGGGAGGACCCGCTTGATACGCAGTATTTT
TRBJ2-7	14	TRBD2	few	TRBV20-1	CSARDLTSGYEQYF	TGCAGTGCTAGAGATCTTACTAGCGGATACGAGCAGTACTTC
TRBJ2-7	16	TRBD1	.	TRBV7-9	CASSDREGQGVHEQYF	TGTGCCAGCAGCGATAGAGAGGGACAGGGTGTCCACGAGCAGTACTTC
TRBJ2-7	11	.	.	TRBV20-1	CSAQAISEQYF	TGCAGTGCTCAGGCCATAAGCGAGCAGTACTTC
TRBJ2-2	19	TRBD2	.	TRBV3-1	CASSQSPRLGGFYSGELFF	TGTGCCAGCAGCCAGTCCCCAAGGTTGGGAGGGTTCTATTCCGGGGAGCTGTTTTTT
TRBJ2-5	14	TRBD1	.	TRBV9	CAGSAQDRGETQYF	TGTGCCGGCAGCGCACAGGACAGGGGAGAGACCCAGTACTTC